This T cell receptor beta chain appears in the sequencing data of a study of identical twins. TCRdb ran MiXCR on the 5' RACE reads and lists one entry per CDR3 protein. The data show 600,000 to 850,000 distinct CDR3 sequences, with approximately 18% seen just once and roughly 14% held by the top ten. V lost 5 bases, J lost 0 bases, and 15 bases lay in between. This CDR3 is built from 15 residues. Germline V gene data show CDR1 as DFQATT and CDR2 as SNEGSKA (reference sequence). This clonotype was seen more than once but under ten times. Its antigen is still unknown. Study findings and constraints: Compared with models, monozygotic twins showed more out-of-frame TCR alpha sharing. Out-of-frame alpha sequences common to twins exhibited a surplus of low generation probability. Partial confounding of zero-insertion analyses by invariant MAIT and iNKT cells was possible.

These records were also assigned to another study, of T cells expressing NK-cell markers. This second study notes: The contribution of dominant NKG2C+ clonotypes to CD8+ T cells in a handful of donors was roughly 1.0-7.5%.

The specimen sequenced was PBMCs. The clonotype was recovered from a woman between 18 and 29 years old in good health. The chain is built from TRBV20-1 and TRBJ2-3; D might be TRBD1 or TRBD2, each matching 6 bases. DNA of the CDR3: TGCAGTGCTGGGAGAAGGGGGGCTAGCACAGATACGCAGTATTTT. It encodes CSAGRRGASTDTQYF.